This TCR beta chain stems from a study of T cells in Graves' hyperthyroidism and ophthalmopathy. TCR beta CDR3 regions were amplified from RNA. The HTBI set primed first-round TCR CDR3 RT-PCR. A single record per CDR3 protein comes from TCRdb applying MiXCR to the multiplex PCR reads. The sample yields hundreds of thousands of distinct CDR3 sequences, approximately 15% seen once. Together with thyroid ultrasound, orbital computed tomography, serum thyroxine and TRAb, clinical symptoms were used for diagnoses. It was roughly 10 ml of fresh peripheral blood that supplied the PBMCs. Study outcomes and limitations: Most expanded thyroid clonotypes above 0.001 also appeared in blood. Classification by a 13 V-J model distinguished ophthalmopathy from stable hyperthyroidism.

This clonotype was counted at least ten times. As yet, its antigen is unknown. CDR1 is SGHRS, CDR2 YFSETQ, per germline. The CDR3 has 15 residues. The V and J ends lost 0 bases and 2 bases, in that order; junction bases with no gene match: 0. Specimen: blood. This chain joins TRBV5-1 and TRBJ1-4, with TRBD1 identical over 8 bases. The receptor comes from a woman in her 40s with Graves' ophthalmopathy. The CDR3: CASSLGTGTNEKLFF. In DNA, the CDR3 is TGCGCCAGCAGCTTGGGGACAGGGACTAATGAAAAACTGTTTTTT.